This T cell receptor (beta chain) was obtained from a study of monozygotic twins with inflammatory bowel disease (dated by TCRdb to between 2018 and 2021). Some background on the complete study: In total, some 30 monozygotic twin pairs made up the full study: 19 Danish pairs, all IBD-discordant, plus nine German pairs, of which four were IBD-concordant and five were IBD-discordant. The search for disease-associated traits relied mainly on comparing IBD patients with their genetically identical healthy co-twins within discordant pairs. Each individual had, on average, about 151 000 unique TCRalpha sequences and 181 000 unique TCRbeta sequences available for analysis.

The cysteine opens and the phenylalanine closes a CDR3 of 13 amino acids. Only the protein sequence is given. According to the germline V gene (reference sequence), CDR1 reads LGHDT and CDR2 reads YNNKEL. Receptor libraries were prepared by 5' RACE. Each TCR library was prepared from around 3,400 ng of total RNA. For each sample, cDNA synthesis with SMARTScribe reverse transcriptase was split into eight separate reactions. During cDNA synthesis, template switching introduced unique molecular identifiers that contained a 6-nucleotide sample barcode. Amplification of TCRalpha and TCRbeta cDNA involved two nested PCRs of 16 and 9 cycles, and each PCR was followed by bead purification. Before amplification, the cDNA was treated with uracil DNA-glycosylase and purified using the QIAquick PCR purification kit. The second PCR was the step at which Illumina TruSeq-compatible adapters and sample-specific barcodes were added. TapeStation and Qubit were used to check library quality and concentration, and around 5.2 ng of each library went into the pool. Pooled libraries were sequenced on an Illumina HiSeq2500 single-index Rapid Run with 2 x 100 bp reads and custom sequencing primers. Under the source paper's analysis protocol: MiGEC version 1.2.6 was used for UMI-based consensus assembly, which corrected PCR and sequencing errors. V(D)J alignment, clonotype assembly and CDR3 extraction were performed with MiXCR version 2.1.1. Normalisation of gene usage, clonotype sharing and MAIT/NKT TCR abundance was achieved by analysing the top 1000, 10 000 and 20 000 clonotypes per sample. After downsampling to 27 000 UMIs, diversity was calculated as the inverse Simpson index using the vegan R package. Statistical testing used paired Mann-Whitney U tests on the discordant twin pairs and applied Benjamini-Hochberg correction for multiple testing. After the reads were reprocessed by TCRdb, one entry was made per CDR3 protein sequence, with no DNA. The V and J calls reflect TCRdb's pipeline rather than the authors' work. The sample's own table lists around 450,000 distinct CDR3 sequences. Roughly 2.3% of the sample is held by the ten biggest clonotypes.

Overall results and qualifications from the work: IBD patients had lower TCRbeta repertoire diversity, measured by the inverse Simpson index, than their healthy co-twins. Compared with healthy twins, IBD patients shared fewer clonotypes with other individuals, and the difference was most pronounced in patients with signs of disease activity. Repertoire similarity did not differ between concordant and discordant twins, possibly due to limited statistical power. The analysis was unable to tell apart different T cell subtypes. Because patients received different immunosuppressive treatments, the repertoires may have picked up extra background noise and variability between individuals. No single strong signal or clonotype linked to IBD turned up in the results, so the idea that one exists was not supported.

About this clonotype: Its specific antigen is unknown.

From each donor, a 2.5 ml peripheral blood sample was drawn into PAXgene tubes and stored at -80 degrees C. Total RNA was isolated from whole blood with the PAXgene blood miRNA kit on an automated QIAcube, without T cell sorting. Deep TCRalpha and TCRbeta repertoire profiling with unique molecular barcoding was performed on peripheral blood of monozygotic twin pairs concordant or discordant for inflammatory bowel disease. Smoking habits were recorded for all twin pairs, and individuals were classified as current, former or never smokers. The rearranged segments are TRBV3-1 and TRBJ1-1. Source material: blood. This sequence originates from a human donor with ulcerative colitis or Crohn's disease, or a healthy co-twin of an affected twin (not recorded which). For the CDR3, the sequence is CASSSGPGSEAFF.